A single T cell receptor (beta chain) is shown here with its context. The sample comes from a study of T cells in Graves' hyperthyroidism and ophthalmopathy. Using RNA transcripts as the source, TCR beta CDR3 regions were amplified. When the TCR CDR3 underwent first-round RT-PCR, the HTBI primer set was used. One entry per CDR3 protein, called by TCRdb with MiXCR from the multiplex PCR reads. The sample lists about 340,000 distinct CDR3 sequences; approximately 18% were seen once. Unmatched junction bases numbered 7, after V lost 6 bases and J lost 2 bases. CDR1 is MNHEY, CDR2 SMNVEV, per germline (reference sequence). The CDR3 runs to 14 residues.

This clonotype was obtained from a woman between 50 and 59 years old with Graves' hyperthyroidism. Sequenced sample: blood. This chain uses TRBV27 with TRBJ2-7, with 7 bases aligning to TRBD1. As DNA, the CDR3 is TGTGCCAGCAGCACCGACAGGGAGCCCTACGAGCAGTACTTC. Protein product: CASSTDREPYEQYF.